This T cell receptor beta chain is from a study of blood T cell repertoires in COVID-19. The overall study: Italy, Spain and the United States were the sources of the convalescent and acute COVID-19 samples. The cDNA or gDNA used as material had been derived from T cells, B-cell-depleted T cells, or PBMCs.

Trimming shortened V by 3 bases and J by 5 bases, and 7 bases separated the two germline ends. CDR1 is LNHDA, CDR2 SQIVND, per germline (reference sequence). This CDR3 is built from 12 residues. Per the authors' pipeline: Reference gene primer amplification gave nucleated cell count estimates. Measured with immunoSEQ multiplex PCR; TCRdb has only the in-frame clones, and not every one. Clone size and V and J calls were adopted from that table, with D and trimming inferred from the DNA. The table records 150,000 to 200,000 clones, around 83% of them present only once. The material sequenced was peripheral blood. The V call is TRBV19, the J call TRBJ1-2; D gene unclear. This clonotype was obtained from a woman in her 70s who had recovered from COVID-19. The chain's CDR3 is CASSIGEYGYTF. The CDR3, as DNA: TGTGCCAGTAGTATCGGGGAGTATGGCTACACCTTC.